The next 8 T cell receptor beta chains were all read from a single sample in a study of spatial heterogeneity in lung cancer (dated 2019 in TCRdb). Sample time point, as interpreted from the label and publication: sample taken at primary tumor resection. TCR sequencing used whole RNA extracted from tumor and nontumor lung tissue, or from cryopreserved PBMC samples, without cell sorting. Library preparation was by 5' RACE. Instrument on record: NextSeq 500. TCRdb ran its own pipeline on the public reads, namely fastp trimming at Q25 and MiXCR clone calling, and kept in-frame beta chains. When rows share a CDR3 protein, they turn into one entry using the most common DNA and genes. The sample table holds approximately 29,000 distinct CDR3 sequences, of which 7.5% to 10% were seen once. About 36% of the sample comes from the top ten. This material consisted of PBMCs, taken at surgery. Every receptor here comes from a female donor with early-stage non-small cell lung cancer.

The V gene is TRBV10-3, the J gene TRBJ2-7; D is unresolved. V was shortened by 0 bases and J by 6 bases, with 15 bases between the two germline ends. Germline lookup yields CDR1 ENHRY and CDR2 SYGVKD. The CDR3 contains 15 residues. CDR3 nucleotide sequence: TGTGCCATCAGTGAGTCAAGCTCCAGGCTCCGCGAGCAGTACTTC. It encodes CAISESSSRLREQYF.

This clonotype was recorded many times. The chain joins TRBV20-1 to TRBJ2-1; the match to TRBD2 covers 14 bases. This CDR3 is 15 amino acids long. V trimming: 6 bases; J trimming: 9 bases; junction bases outside the gene matches: 10. Germline CDR1 and CDR2: DFQATT and SNEGSKA (reference sequence). The CDR3 DNA is TGCAGTGCCAAGACTAGCGGGAGGGCCACCGGTGAGCAGTTCTTC. Its protein product is CSAKTSGRATGEQFF.

In its sample, this clonotype was seen many times. The V call is TRBV19, the J call TRBJ1-3; D is perhaps TRBD1 (5 bases). Deletions cut 5 bases from V and 0 bases from J, with 11 bases between. This CDR3 contains 15 residues. The germline gives CDR1 LNHDA, CDR2 SQIVND (reference sequence). CDR3 bases: TGTGCCAGTAGTTGGGACGGCCTCTCTGGAAACACCATATATTTT. This sequence encodes CASSWDGLSGNTIYF.

At least ten counts were recorded for this clonotype. The chain employs TRBV11-2 and TRBJ2-7, with TRBD2 matching 10 bases. This CDR3 has 18 residues. Trimming cost V 1 base and J 7 bases; bases outside gene matches: 16. Germline V gene lookup returns CDR1 SGHAT and CDR2 FQNNGV. The CDR3 spells CASSLAGSRLAGVREQYF. CDR3 nucleotide sequence: TGTGCCAGCAGCTTAGCAGGGAGCCGGCTAGCGGGAGTAAGGGAGCAGTACTTC.

Only a few counts were recorded for this clonotype. This chain links TRBV6-6 with TRBJ1-5, with 7 nucleotides matching TRBD1. Germline CDR1 is MNHNY and CDR2 is SVGAGI (reference sequence). The CDR3 totals 14 residues. With V trimmed by 5 bases and J by 4 bases, 5 bases remained unmatched. CDR3 sequence reads: CASSPQTGNQPQHF. The CDR3 coding sequence is TGTGCCAGCAGTCCCCAGACAGGGAATCAGCCCCAGCATTTT.

This rearrangement joins TRBV2 to TRBJ1-5; no reliable D call. CDR3 length: 12 amino acids. CDR1 and CDR2 from the germline V gene are SNHLY and FYNNEI. With 4 bases removed from V and 3 bases from J, the gap between germline ends came to 4 bases. The DNA for the CDR3 is TGTGCCAGCAGTGGATCCAATCAGCCCCAGCATTTT. Translation gives CASSGSNQPQHF.

Notes on this clonotype: A much larger clone differs from this one at a single base, so this may be a read error. The chain links TRBV2 to TRBJ1-5, with D unclear. Per the germline V gene, CDR1 is SNHLY and CDR2 is FYNNEI. There are 13 residues in the CDR3. The CDR3 sequence: CTSKGSSNQPQHF. The CDR3, as DNA: TGTACCAGCAAGGGCAGTAGCAATCAGCCCCAGCATTTT.

This clonotype was counted many times. The CDR3 region is CASRPPRRTISGANVLTF. The DNA of the CDR3 is TGTGCCAGCAGGCCGCCCCGAAGGACCATCTCTGGGGCCAACGTCCTGACTTTC. J is TRBJ2-6 and V is TRBV12-3 or TRBV12-4, with unresolved D. The V and J ends lost 6 bases and 0 bases respectively, with 18 bases between them. The CDR3 consists of 18 residues.